The rows below give T cell receptor beta chains drawn from one sample of a study of cytomegalovirus exposure and HLA in healthy donors. Clones were read by immunoSEQ multiplex PCR, and TCRdb kept only the in-frame ones, dropping some. Of 150,000 to 200,000 clones listed, around 75% were seen once; the top ten hold approximately 2.4%. Source material: PBMCs. The receptors originated from a female donor in good health and CMV-seronegative. The CDR3 runs from the conserved cysteine through the conserved F or W.

cdr3_aa: CASSLGGVQASGNTIYF
j_call: TRBJ1-3
v_call: TRBV7-3

cdr3_aa: CASSPAQLTNYGYTF
j_call: TRBJ1-2
v_call: TRBV18

cdr3_aa: CASSEWVRSTDTQYF
j_call: TRBJ2-3
v_call: TRBV2

cdr3_aa: CASSHPGRGTPLHF
j_call: TRBJ1-6
v_call: TRBV4-1

cdr3_aa: CASSPRDIGNQPQHF
j_call: TRBJ1-5
v_call: TRBV11-2

cdr3_aa: CASRRAGGAGYGYTF
j_call: TRBJ1-2
v_call: TRBV6-5

cdr3_aa: CASSPAGTRYKQYF
j_call: TRBJ2-7
v_call: TRBV5-1

cdr3_aa: CASSPALRSYEQYF
j_call: TRBJ2-7
v_call: TRBV9

cdr3_aa: CASSPGGGLTQYF
j_call: TRBJ2-5
v_call: TRBV18

cdr3_aa: CASSSGRTSYGYTF
j_call: TRBJ1-2
v_call: TRBV2

cdr3_aa: CASSPTNRDYGYTF
j_call: TRBJ1-2
v_call: TRBV6-5

cdr3_aa: CASSLGTAFSPGELFF
j_call: TRBJ2-2
v_call: TRBV5-1

cdr3_aa: CASRTGQGRKDTF
j_call: TRBJ1-2
v_call: TRBV28

cdr3_aa: CATSRGTSGGGSYEQYF
j_call: TRBJ2-7
v_call: TRBV15

cdr3_aa: CASRNTYGYTF
j_call: TRBJ1-2
v_call: TRBV4-2

cdr3_aa: CAWSQQGNTEAFF
j_call: TRBJ1-1
v_call: TRBV30

cdr3_aa: CASSAPGQGARSPLHF
j_call: TRBJ1-6
v_call: TRBV28

cdr3_aa: CASTGRVATEAFF
j_call: TRBJ1-1
v_call: TRBV28

cdr3_aa: CASSFGRGVGTQYF
j_call: TRBJ2-3
v_call: TRBV5-5

cdr3_aa: CASSQVPPRTGVNYGYTF
j_call: TRBJ1-2
v_call: TRBV4-3

cdr3_aa: CASSLAVTGRNYGYTF
j_call: TRBJ1-2
v_call: TRBV5-1

cdr3_aa: CASMLWDRGDNEQFF
j_call: TRBJ2-1
v_call: TRBV6-6

cdr3_aa: CAGGQGRGSNQPQHF
j_call: TRBJ1-5
v_call: TRBV6-6

cdr3_aa: CASSQQQDLSGNTIYF
j_call: TRBJ1-3
v_call: TRBV5-5

cdr3_aa: CASSATSGALQETQYF
j_call: TRBJ2-5
v_call: TRBV9

cdr3_aa: CAWRPSSGAPYEQYF
j_call: TRBJ2-7
v_call: TRBV30

cdr3_aa: CASSLGASGVQETQYF
j_call: TRBJ2-5
v_call: TRBV5-1

cdr3_aa: CASSFGQGRTDTQYF
j_call: TRBJ2-3
v_call: TRBV5-1

cdr3_aa: CAISVIEDNEQFF
j_call: TRBJ2-1
v_call: TRBV10-3

cdr3_aa: CASSDVRGRTDTQYF
j_call: TRBJ2-3
v_call: TRBV2

cdr3_aa: CATSDRTTDTQYF
j_call: TRBJ2-3
v_call: TRBV10-2

cdr3_aa: CASSGQGNTEAFF
j_call: TRBJ1-1
v_call: TRBV18

cdr3_aa: CASREGNQPQHF
j_call: TRBJ1-5
v_call: TRBV2

cdr3_aa: CASSFRGTDTQYF
j_call: TRBJ2-3
v_call: TRBV27

cdr3_aa: CASSLATGMNTEAFF
j_call: TRBJ1-1
v_call: TRBV11-2

cdr3_aa: CASSLNSGGPTDTQYF
j_call: TRBJ2-3
v_call: TRBV7-2

cdr3_aa: CSVKTSGRISTDTQYF
j_call: TRBJ2-3
v_call: TRBV29-1

cdr3_aa: CASSQKGQGAHPPTGELFF
j_call: TRBJ2-2
v_call: TRBV4-2

cdr3_aa: CASSPPGENEKLFF
j_call: TRBJ1-4
v_call: TRBV6-6

cdr3_aa: CASSLGGGYGNTIYF
j_call: TRBJ1-3
v_call: TRBV28

cdr3_aa: CASSAGTGNNNEQFF
j_call: TRBJ2-1
v_call: TRBV9

cdr3_aa: CASSLAGEGNTIYF
j_call: TRBJ1-3
v_call: TRBV28

cdr3_aa: CASSRPGLAGGQEKAQYF
j_call: TRBJ2-5
v_call: TRBV5-8

cdr3_aa: CASSSGYMAFF
j_call: TRBJ1-1
v_call: TRBV6-1

cdr3_aa: CASSLRPGRGTGELFF
j_call: TRBJ2-2
v_call: TRBV27

cdr3_aa: CASSQDGGTDTQYF
j_call: TRBJ2-3
v_call: TRBV4-3

cdr3_aa: CASSESTSGGSNEQFF
j_call: TRBJ2-1
v_call: TRBV10-1

cdr3_aa: CASSLSGTTGSTEAFF
j_call: TRBJ1-1
v_call: TRBV27

cdr3_aa: CASSEPDPFSGNNEQFF
j_call: TRBJ2-1
v_call: TRBV10-1

cdr3_aa: CASSIDITGGFRDIQYF
j_call: TRBJ2-4
v_call: TRBV19

cdr3_aa: CASSLGLAGVDEQFF
j_call: TRBJ2-1
v_call: TRBV5-1

cdr3_aa: CASSGRDRVNEQYF
j_call: TRBJ2-7
v_call: TRBV6-6

cdr3_aa: CASSSQGALETQYF
j_call: TRBJ2-5
v_call: TRBV6-6

cdr3_aa: CASSEGDGMPSSPLHF
j_call: TRBJ1-6
v_call: TRBV5-1

cdr3_aa: CASSPRDLTYEQYF
j_call: TRBJ2-7
v_call: TRBV7-2

cdr3_aa: CASELSGEAGELFF
j_call: TRBJ2-2
v_call: TRBV10-2

cdr3_aa: CASSTDRNEKLFF
j_call: TRBJ1-4
v_call: TRBV10-1

cdr3_aa: CASSDSGGSTDTQYF
j_call: TRBJ2-3
v_call: TRBV6-4

cdr3_aa: CASSPARRIEETQYF
j_call: TRBJ2-5
v_call: TRBV5-4

cdr3_aa: CASRGTGIYGYTF
j_call: TRBJ1-2
v_call: TRBV19